This TCR beta chain was captured in a study of blood T cells in healthy people across ages. A sample-barcoded 5' primer and a J-beta primer mix were used in a second PCR of roughly 7 to 11 cycles. CDR3-containing paired-end reads numbering at least 2.5 million came from each sample. From the 5' RACE reads, TCRdb called clonotypes with MiXCR, one entry per CDR3 protein. The data contain over 950,000 distinct CDR3 sequences, about 53% of them singletons. With respect to this clonotype: The target antigen is unknown.

Healthy Caucasian individuals from Russia aged roughly 6 to 100 served as donors. Study findings and constraints: Researchers said unsorted PBMCs prevented a conclusive naive versus antigen-experienced comparison. Measured against age, TCR beta diversity per million T cells decreased in a roughly linear manner.

Sequencing was performed on blood. The origin of this receptor is a woman aged 55 to 70 in good health.

CDR3 DNA sequence: TGTGCCAGCTCACCACCGGGTTGGGCTAGCGGGAGCTACGAGCAGTACTTC. This encodes CASSPPGWASGSYEQYF. This chain links TRBV18 with TRBJ2-7; 10 bases line up with TRBD2. The germline gives CDR1 KGHSH, CDR2 LQKENI. Unmatched junction bases numbered 8, after V lost 0 bases and J lost 3 bases. CDR3 length: 17 residues.